This TCR beta chain was captured in a study of identical twins (dated by TCRdb to the mid-2010s). In terms of the full investigation: The study deep-sequenced TCR alpha and beta repertoires from monozygotic twins, unrelated adults of various ages and cord blood to test whether fetal clonotypes persist. Replicate twin experiments were performed at different times using different library preparation protocols to rule out contamination.

As concerns this clonotype: The clone's antigen remains unknown. No per-base quality is available; no much larger clone lies one base away.

Library preparation used 5' RACE. Reads for this sample came from an Illumina HiSeq 2000. Template switching added a universal primer binding site, and the final cDNA carried a unique molecular identifier that allowed TCR cDNA molecules to be counted accurately. First-strand cDNA for TCR alpha and beta chains was synthesized from specific primers in the conserved constant-segment region. Each cDNA library was double barcoded, with a SMART-Mk sample barcode plus Illumina barcodes, to control for contamination. Two successive PCR steps introduced TruSeq adapter sequences along with Illumina sample barcodes. Sequencing of the TCR alpha and beta cDNA libraries was done on the Illumina HiSeq platform using custom primers. Concerning the study's data processing: MiGEC was used to process raw reads and extract unique molecular identifiers, and MiXCR was used to find CDR3 positions. For each individual, recombination models were inferred using an EM algorithm with the repgenHMM and IGoR tools. The tcR package in R was used for shared clonotype analysis, with sharing normalized by the product of cloneset sizes. To study raw recombination without the effects of thymic and clonal selection, out-of-frame nonproductive sequences were analyzed. In TCRdb, the public reads were trimmed at Q25 with fastp and aligned with MiXCR, with productive beta chains retained. Entries are consolidated by CDR3 protein sequence, retaining the most common genes and DNA. These V and J calls derive from TCRdb rather than the authors' analysis. In all, the sample holds a few hundred thousand distinct CDR3 sequences, and nearly 10% of those were seen once. The ten biggest clones cover around 3% of the sample.

V gives up 6 bases and J gives up 6 bases, and the segment between their germline ends measures 8 bases. From the germline V gene, CDR1 is ENHRY and CDR2 is SYGVKD. CDR3 length: 11 amino acids, cysteine to phenylalanine. Only CDR3 DNA remains: 33 bases, in frame from the first base. Every donor was a healthy Caucasian. Three pairs of female monozygotic twins, all aged 18 to 29 years, were included in the twin cohort. The RNA used for TCR libraries was isolated from peripheral blood mononuclear cells. On the study overall, not on this receptor specifically: Recombination models systematically underestimated out-of-frame TCR alpha sharing in monozygotic twins but agreed with sharing between unrelated individuals. Because the same donors could not be followed over many years, the conclusions relied on cross-sectional statistical analysis. Fewer insertions were carried by abundant cord blood beta clonotypes; a weaker similar trend was observed in young adult naive repertoires, while no such trend was observed in memory repertoires. Invariant T cells such as MAIT and iNKT could partly confound zero-insertion analyses, although diverse VJ usage argued against such confounding for most clonotypes. Compared with coincidental sharing between unrelated individuals, an excess of low generation-probability sequences was observed among out-of-frame TCR alpha sequences shared between twins. Excess twin sharing in beta out-of-frame sequences was weaker because fewer shared sequences lowered the signal-to-noise ratio.

These data were also filed under a second study, of yellow fever vaccine responses in identical twins. Drawing on the second study: According to the authors, in identical twins the way T cells responded to vaccination appeared partly convergent and partly personalized. The study precisely tracked vaccine-responding T cell clones in identical twins.

The rearranged segments are TRBV10-3 and TRBJ1-2, with no confident D gene call. Sequencing was performed on PBMCs. The receptor was derived from a woman between 18 and 30 years old in good health. The CDR3 here reads CAISLGDGYTF. DNA sequence: TGTGCCATCAGCTTGGGCGATGGCTACACCTTC.